This entry features one T cell receptor beta chain sequence. Its antigen is undetermined. Specified time point: persistent/refractory GD, antithyroid drugs over 5 years with positive TRAb. There was RNA extracted from PBMCs, and the TCR library was made from it. In germline, CDR1 is DFQATT, CDR2 SNEGSKA (reference sequence). The CDR3 spans 13 residues. Between the trimmed V and J ends, which lost 6 bases and 11 bases, there was a span of 22 bases. This sample was included in a study of regulatory T cells in long-lasting Graves disease. Combining iRepertoire HTBI primers with Arm-PCR of CDR3 regions, the authors built TCR beta libraries. Per the original data handling: Analysis of the samples identified around 64 TRBV and 14 to 15 TRBJ segments. TCRdb ran MiXCR on the multiplex PCR reads and lists one entry per CDR3 protein. The V and J calls and clone size come from TCRdb's table, not from the authors' own analysis. The sample consists of around 450,000 distinct CDR3 sequences, 20% to 25% of them appearing once.

Study outcomes and limitations: With persistent disease, TRBV28, TRBJ1-2 and TRBJ2-5 were the favored segments.

The sequencing used peripheral blood mononuclear cells (PBMCs), collected when the disease was refractory, from a patient treated with antithyroid drugs. The rearrangement joins TRBV20-1 to TRBJ1-1; weak D call: TRBD1 (5 bases). The receptor comes from a female donor with Graves disease. The CDR3 nucleotides are TGCAGTGCCGATCCGGGGACCGAGGGGAGGGCTTTCTTT. Amino acid sequence: CSADPGTEGRAFF.